This T cell receptor beta chain was documented in a study of T cell responses to AZD1222 COVID-19 vaccine. Across the study: Analysis merged second doses at about 4 or about 12 weeks.

The CDR3 has 15 residues. With 2 bases removed from V and 7 bases from J, the gap between germline ends came to 17 bases. Germline V lookup: CDR1 KGHSH, CDR2 LQKENI. Profiled with immunoSEQ multiplex PCR; TCRdb holds only in-frame clones, not every one. Of about 170,000 clones listed, around nine tenths were seen once; the top ten hold roughly 1.5%. Study-wide results and limits: Two AZD1222 administrations were followed by greater Spike-specific TCR breadth and depth. At study baseline, merely six AZD1222 recipients were seropositive.

This clone was observed a single time. No antigen is known for it. The sample in question was peripheral blood, obtained on day 0 of AZD1222 vaccination. The origin of this receptor is an adult in good health. This rearrangement joins TRBV18 to TRBJ1-2; a possible D gene is TRBD1 (5 bases). Written as DNA, the CDR3 is TGTGCCAGCTCACCAGTGGCGGGACGAAGCGGTGGCTACACCTTC. It specifies CASSPVAGRSGGYTF.